Each of the 18 T cell receptor beta chains below was sequenced from the same sample in a study of OX40 agonist ivuxolimab in advanced cancers. Library preparation was by the immunoSEQ multiplex PCR assay. What TCRdb holds here is the immuneACCESS table cut down to in-frame rearrangements. Part of the clones is not present; checked against another copy, under half of the missing clones reflect an unresolved V gene, and the others are unexplained. The sample table lists around 80,000 clones, 85% of them with a count of one. The biggest ten clones account for 0.5% to 0.6% of the sample. The sample here was CD4+ or CD8+ T cells sorted from blood, taken in a trial of the OX40 agonist ivuxolimab. These receptors were obtained from an adult with an advanced solid tumor such as melanoma, head and neck, liver or kidney cancer.

V is TRBV5-1 and J is TRBJ1-1, with TRBD1 matching over 11 bases. Per the germline V gene, CDR1 is SGHRS and CDR2 is YFSETQ. J gave up 4 bases and V 3 bases, and 5 bases lay outside the gene matches. The CDR3 spans 15 residues. CDR3 region: CASSSGTGGITEAFF. CDR3 bases: TGCGCCAGCAGCTCCGGGACAGGGGGAATCACTGAAGCTTTCTTT.

The rearrangement joins TRBV19 to TRBJ2-2; 7 nucleotides line up with TRBD2. Germline V gene sequence: CDR1 LNHDA, CDR2 SQIVND (reference sequence). J was trimmed by 6 bases and V by 4 bases; bases with no gene match: 8. The length of the CDR3 is 15 residues. The CDR3 region has the DNA TGTGCCAGTAGTAATGTGGGGGGGATTCCCGGGGAGCTGTTTTTT. Translated: CASSNVGGIPGELFF.

The gene calls are TRBV4-1 and TRBJ1-2; 8 nucleotides line up with TRBD1. V shed 1 base, J shed 7 bases, and the junction held 5 bases outside the gene matches. The CDR3 has 14 amino acids. The germline gives CDR1 MGHRA, CDR2 YSYEKL. For the CDR3, the DNA is TGCGCCAGCAGCCAAGGAGGACAGGGTCGTGGCTACACCTTC. It codes for CASSQGGQGRGYTF.

In this sample, this clone turned up once. The chain links TRBV6-6 to TRBJ1-2; no firm D call. This CDR3 contains 15 residues. Germline CDR1 reads MNHNY; CDR2 reads SVGAGI (reference sequence). V dropped 6 bases and J dropped 8 bases, with 22 bases sitting between them. As DNA, the CDR3 is TGTGCCAGCAGCCCCGTTGAAAACCCCACCCGAGGCTACACCTTC. Amino acid sequence: CASSPVENPTRGYTF.

V usage is TRBV19 and J usage is TRBJ1-2, with D perhaps TRBD1 (5 bases). The CDR3 sequence is 12 residues long. Between the trimmed V and J ends, which lost 8 bases and 8 bases, there was a span of 15 bases. Germline V gene lookup returns CDR1 LNHDA and CDR2 SQIVND (reference sequence). The chain's CDR3 is CASWDRLGGYTF. In DNA, the CDR3 is TGTGCCAGTTGGGACCGTTTGGGGGGCTACACCTTC.

The chain carries TRBV2 and TRBJ2-3, with D hard to call. The germline V gene has CDR1 SNHLY and CDR2 FYNNEI. V lost 4 bases, J lost 0 bases, and 8 bases lay in between. The CDR3 has 14 amino acids. The CDR3 DNA reads TGTGCCAGCAGTGCACAGTTAAGCACAGATACGCAGTATTTT. Residues: CASSAQLSTDTQYF.

This clone was seen only a few times. The V gene is TRBV30, the J gene TRBJ1-2; D remains ambiguous. The CDR3 is made up of 11 amino acids. The V gene lost 3 bases and the J gene lost 10 bases, with 12 bases spanning the gap. The germline V gene encodes CDR1 GTSNPN and CDR2 SVGIG (reference sequence). CDR3 residues: CAWSGADDYTF. The CDR3 DNA reads as TGTGCCTGGAGCGGAGCGGACGACTACACCTTC.

The rearrangement joins TRBV2 to TRBJ2-7; 7 positions match TRBD2. The length of the CDR3 is 15 residues. Germline values: CDR1 SNHLY, CDR2 FYNNEI. V gave up 8 bases and J gave up 4 bases; unmatched junction bases: 14. CDR3 protein: CASQRRSGVSYEQYF. The CDR3 DNA reads as TGTGCCAGCCAAAGGCGAAGCGGGGTTTCATACGAGCAGTACTTC.

The chain has TRBV7-2 and TRBJ1-2; 7 positions agree with TRBD1. After removal of 8 bases from V and 4 bases from J, the junction contained 10 bases not matched to a gene. This CDR3 contains 14 residues. The germline V gene has CDR1 SGHTA and CDR2 FQGNSA. The CDR3 nucleotides read TGTGCCAGCGCTGACGGGACAGACATCTATGGCTACACCTTC. Protein product: CASADGTDIYGYTF.

This clone was recorded only once. The rearrangement joins TRBV7-9 to TRBJ1-3; D uncertain. Trimming took 7 bases from V and 8 from J, leaving 21 bases between them. Germline CDR1 is SEHNR and CDR2 is FQNEAQ (reference sequence). The CDR3 is 15 amino acids. In DNA form, the CDR3 reads TGTGCCAGCACCCAGTTGGAGGAGAGGGCGTACACCATATATTTT. Its protein is CASTQLEERAYTIYF.

This rearrangement joins TRBV6-7 to TRBJ1-4, with D tentatively TRBD1 (5 bases). TRBV6-7 is designated an ORF whose function remains uncertain. Trimming stripped 8 bases from V and 0 bases from J, with 25 bases between. The CDR3 extends over 19 amino acids. For the CDR3, the DNA is TGTGCCAGCCGAGGACATGACCCTTTGGAAGAAACAACTAATGAAAAACTGTTTTTT. Its protein product is CASRGHDPLEETTNEKLFF.

The V gene is TRBV27, the J gene TRBJ2-3; TRBD2 agrees at 13 bases. After removal of 10 bases from V and 1 base from J, the junction contained 2 bases not matched to a gene. The CDR3 has 14 amino acids. Per germline, CDR1 MNHEY and CDR2 SMNVEV (reference sequence). The CDR3 DNA sequence: TGTGCCACCGGACTAGCGGGGGGCACAGATACGCAGTATTTT. This sequence encodes CATGLAGGTDTQYF.

The chain is built from TRBV11-2 and TRBJ2-7, with 7 bases fitting TRBD2. Per germline, CDR1 SGHAT and CDR2 FQNNGV. Germline trimming cut 3 bases from V and 2 bases from J; bases unmatched to any gene: 7. The CDR3 extends over 15 amino acids. The CDR3 coding sequence is TGTGCCAGCAGCTTGAAGCTAGCGGAGGCCTACGAGCAGTACTTC. Residues: CASSLKLAEAYEQYF.

This clone was picked up one time. The V gene is TRBV5-4, the J gene TRBJ2-5, with 9 bases that match TRBD2. V was clipped by 4 bases and J by 1 base; unmatched bases: 2. Germline V gives CDR1 SGHNT, CDR2 YYREEE (reference sequence). The CDR3 length is 14 residues. The CDR3, as DNA: TGTGCCAGCAGCCTGACTAGCGGCCAAGAGACCCAGTACTTC. Its translation is CASSLTSGQETQYF.

The J gene is TRBJ1-5, the V gene TRBV5-5; 9 nucleotides align to TRBD1. Losses at the gene ends were 1 base for V and 3 bases for J; bases not matched to a gene: 5. The CDR3 is 16 amino acids. Germline CDR1 reads SGHKS; CDR2 reads YYEKEE (reference sequence). DNA for the CDR3: TGTGCCAGCAGCTTGACAGGGGGCGGAGTCAATCAGCCCCAGCATTTT. The encoded protein is CASSLTGGGVNQPQHF.

The chain joins TRBV11-2 to TRBJ2-5; no firm D call. Germline V gene data show CDR1 as SGHAT and CDR2 as FQNNGV. The V end was cut by 5 bases, the J end by 2 bases, with 9 bases between. The CDR3 has 13 amino acids. This CDR3 reads CASSTVSQETQYF. The CDR3 coding sequence is TGTGCCAGCAGCACTGTGTCTCAAGAGACCCAGTACTTC.

The chain employs TRBV14 and TRBJ1-3; tentative D call: TRBD1 (6 bases). CDR3 size: 16 residues. Trimming stripped 1 base from V and 0 bases from J, with 10 bases between. Germline assignment: CDR1 SGHDN and CDR2 FVKESK. In DNA form, the CDR3 reads TGTGCCAGCAGCCAAGCAGACAGGAGCTCTGGAAACACCATATATTTT. Protein sequence: CASSQADRSSGNTIYF.

The CDR3 reads CASSLGSDTQYF. In nucleotides, the CDR3 is TGTGCCAGCAGCTTGGGCTCAGATACGCAGTATTTT. The chain is built from TRBV5-4 and TRBJ2-3; D is undetermined. Germline CDR1 and CDR2: SGHNT and YYREEE (reference sequence). The length of the CDR3 is 12 residues. Trimming left V 0 bases short and J 4 bases short, with 3 bases between.